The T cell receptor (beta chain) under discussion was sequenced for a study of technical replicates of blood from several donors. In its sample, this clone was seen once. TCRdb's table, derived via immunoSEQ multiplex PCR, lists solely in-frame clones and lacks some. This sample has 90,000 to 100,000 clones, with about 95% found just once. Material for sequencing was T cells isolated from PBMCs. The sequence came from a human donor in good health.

The chain's CDR3 is CASSLSSGSNYEQYF. In DNA form, the CDR3 reads TGTGCCAGCAGCCTTAGTAGCGGAAGTAACTACGAGCAGTACTTC. The genes are TRBV9 and TRBJ2-7, with D possibly TRBD2 on 6 matching bases. Germline V gene data show CDR1 as SGDLS and CDR2 as YYNGEE. V was clipped by 4 bases and J by 3 bases, with 17 bases between them. CDR3 length: 15 residues.